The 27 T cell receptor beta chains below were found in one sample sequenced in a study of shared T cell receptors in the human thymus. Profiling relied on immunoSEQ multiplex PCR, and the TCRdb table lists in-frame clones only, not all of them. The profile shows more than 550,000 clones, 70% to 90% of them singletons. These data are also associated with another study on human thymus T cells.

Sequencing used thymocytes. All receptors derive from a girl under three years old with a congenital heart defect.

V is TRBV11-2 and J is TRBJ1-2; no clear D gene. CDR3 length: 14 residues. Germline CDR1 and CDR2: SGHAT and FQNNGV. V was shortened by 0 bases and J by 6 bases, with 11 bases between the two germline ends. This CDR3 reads CASSLEASDHGYTF. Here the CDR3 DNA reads TGTGCCAGCAGCTTAGAAGCTTCTGATCATGGCTACACCTTC.

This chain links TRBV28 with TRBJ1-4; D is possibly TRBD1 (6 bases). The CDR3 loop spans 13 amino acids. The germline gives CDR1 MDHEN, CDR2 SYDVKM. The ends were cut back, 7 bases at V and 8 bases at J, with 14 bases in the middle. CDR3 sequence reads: CASTKQGSEKLFF. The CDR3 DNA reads TGTGCCAGCACAAAACAGGGTAGCGAAAAACTGTTTTTT.

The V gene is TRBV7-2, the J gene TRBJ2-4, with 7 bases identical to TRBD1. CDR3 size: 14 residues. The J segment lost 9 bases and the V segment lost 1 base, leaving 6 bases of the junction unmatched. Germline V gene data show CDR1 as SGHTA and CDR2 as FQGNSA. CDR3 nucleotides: TGTGCCAGCAGCTTAGAAGACAGGGAGAGCATTCAGTACTTC. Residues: CASSLEDRESIQYF.

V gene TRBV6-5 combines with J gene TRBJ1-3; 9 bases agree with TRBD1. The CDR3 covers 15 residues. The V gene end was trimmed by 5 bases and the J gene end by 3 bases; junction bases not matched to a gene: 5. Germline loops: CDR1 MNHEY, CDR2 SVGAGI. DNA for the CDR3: TGTGCCAGCAGTGGGACAGGGTCATTTGGAAACACCATATATTTT. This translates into CASSGTGSFGNTIYF.

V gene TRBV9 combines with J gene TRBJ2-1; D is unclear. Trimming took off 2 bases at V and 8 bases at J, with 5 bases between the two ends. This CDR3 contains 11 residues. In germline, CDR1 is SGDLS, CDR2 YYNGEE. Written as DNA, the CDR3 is TGTGCCAGCAGCGTCAAGCATGAGCAGTTCTTC. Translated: CASSVKHEQFF.

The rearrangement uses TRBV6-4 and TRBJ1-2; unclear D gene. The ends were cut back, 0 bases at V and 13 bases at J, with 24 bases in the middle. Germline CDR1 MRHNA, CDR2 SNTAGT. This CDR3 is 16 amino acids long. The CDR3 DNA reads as TGTGCCAGCAGTGACTCGGGTAGTAAGTACAACCCCCTAGGCACCTTC. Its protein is CASSDSGSKYNPLGTF.

Here the CDR3 DNA reads TGTGCCAGCAGCTCAAATCTAGCGCCGCGCTCCTACGAGCAGTACTTC. Translated, it gives CASSSNLAPRSYEQYF. V is TRBV7-2 and J is TRBJ2-7; tentative D call: TRBD2 (6 bases). Trimming shortened V by 4 bases and J by 0 bases, and 16 bases separated the two germline ends. In germline, CDR1 is SGHTA, CDR2 FQGNSA. This CDR3 has 16 amino acids.

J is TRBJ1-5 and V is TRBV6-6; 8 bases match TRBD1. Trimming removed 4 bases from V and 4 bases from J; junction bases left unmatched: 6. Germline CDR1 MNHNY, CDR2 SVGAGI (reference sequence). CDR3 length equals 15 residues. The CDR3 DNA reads TGTGCCAGCAGTTTTGCAGGACAGGGTAATCAGCCCCAGCATTTT. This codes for CASSFAGQGNQPQHF.

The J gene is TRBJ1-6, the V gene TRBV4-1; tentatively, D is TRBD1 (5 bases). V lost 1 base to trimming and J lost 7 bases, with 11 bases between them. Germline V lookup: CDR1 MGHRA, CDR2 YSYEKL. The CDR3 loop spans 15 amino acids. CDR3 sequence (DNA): TGCGCCAGCAGCCAAGGTTCCAGGGAAAATTCACCCCTCCACTTT. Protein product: CASSQGSRENSPLHF.

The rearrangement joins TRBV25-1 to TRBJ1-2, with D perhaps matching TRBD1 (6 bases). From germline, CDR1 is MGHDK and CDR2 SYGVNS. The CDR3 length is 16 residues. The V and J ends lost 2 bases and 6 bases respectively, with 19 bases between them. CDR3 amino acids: CASSENSLQGRNGYTF. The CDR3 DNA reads TGTGCCAGCAGTGAAAATAGCCTACAGGGCCGAAATGGCTACACCTTC.

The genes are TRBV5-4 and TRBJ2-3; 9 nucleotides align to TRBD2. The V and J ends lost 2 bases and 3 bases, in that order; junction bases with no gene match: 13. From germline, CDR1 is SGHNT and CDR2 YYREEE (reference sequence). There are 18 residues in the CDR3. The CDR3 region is CASSFGLRASGKTDTQYF. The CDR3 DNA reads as TGTGCCAGCAGCTTCGGCCTGAGGGCTAGCGGGAAGACAGATACGCAGTATTTT.

Written as DNA, the CDR3 is TGTGCGACAGGTAGACCGAACACTGAAGCTTTCTTT. Protein sequence: CATGRPNTEAFF. The rearrangement uses TRBV27 and TRBJ1-1; a possible D gene is TRBD1 (6 bases). The CDR3 spans 12 residues. Germline V gene sequence: CDR1 MNHEY, CDR2 SMNVEV (reference sequence).

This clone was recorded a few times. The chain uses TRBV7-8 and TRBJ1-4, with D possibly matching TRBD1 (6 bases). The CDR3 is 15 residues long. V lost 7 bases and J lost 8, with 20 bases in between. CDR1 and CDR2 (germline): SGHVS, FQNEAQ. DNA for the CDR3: TGTGCCAGCACCCCGGGGGGTAGGGGGGGCGAAAAACTGTTTTTT. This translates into CASTPGGRGGEKLFF.

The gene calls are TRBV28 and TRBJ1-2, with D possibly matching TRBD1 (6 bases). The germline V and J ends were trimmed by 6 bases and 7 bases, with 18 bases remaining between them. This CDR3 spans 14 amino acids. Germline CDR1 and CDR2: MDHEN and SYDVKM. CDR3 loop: CASRIQGNRLGYTF. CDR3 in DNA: TGTGCCAGCAGGATACAGGGAAATCGCCTTGGCTACACCTTC.

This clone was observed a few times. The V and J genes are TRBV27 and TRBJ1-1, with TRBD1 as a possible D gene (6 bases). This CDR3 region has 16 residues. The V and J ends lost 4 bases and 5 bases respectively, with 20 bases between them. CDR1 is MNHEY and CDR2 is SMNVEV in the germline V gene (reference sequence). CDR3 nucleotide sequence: TGTGCCAGCAGTTCCACCCCGACAGGCGGGGGGACTGAAGCTTTCTTT. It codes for CASSSTPTGGGTEAFF.

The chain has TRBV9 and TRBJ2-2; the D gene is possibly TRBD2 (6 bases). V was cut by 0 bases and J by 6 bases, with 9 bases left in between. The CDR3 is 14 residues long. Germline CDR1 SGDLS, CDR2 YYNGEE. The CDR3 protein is CASSVEGGAGELFF. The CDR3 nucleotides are TGTGCCAGCAGCGTAGAGGGAGGCGCCGGGGAGCTGTTTTTT.

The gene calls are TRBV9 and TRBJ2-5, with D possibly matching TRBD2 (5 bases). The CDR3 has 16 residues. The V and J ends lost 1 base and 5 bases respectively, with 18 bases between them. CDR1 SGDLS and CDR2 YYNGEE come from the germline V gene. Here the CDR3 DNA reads TGTGCCAGCAGCGTATCCTTTACACTAGTGGAGGAGACCCAGTACTTC. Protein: CASSVSFTLVEETQYF.

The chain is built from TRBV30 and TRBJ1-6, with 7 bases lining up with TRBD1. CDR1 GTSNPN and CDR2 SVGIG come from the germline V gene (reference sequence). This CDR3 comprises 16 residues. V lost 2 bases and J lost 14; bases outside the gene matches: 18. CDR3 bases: TGTGCCTGGAGTCCACGAAGGGGGCCGCCCCGGTTGGCCCTCCACTTT. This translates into CAWSPRRGPPRLALHF. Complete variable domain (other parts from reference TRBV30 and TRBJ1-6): SQTIHQWPATLVQPVGSPLSLECTVEGTSNPNLYWYRQAAGRGLQLLFYSVGIGQISSEVPQNLSASRPQDRQFILSSKKLLLSDSGFYLCAWSPRRGPPRLALHFGNGTRLTVT.

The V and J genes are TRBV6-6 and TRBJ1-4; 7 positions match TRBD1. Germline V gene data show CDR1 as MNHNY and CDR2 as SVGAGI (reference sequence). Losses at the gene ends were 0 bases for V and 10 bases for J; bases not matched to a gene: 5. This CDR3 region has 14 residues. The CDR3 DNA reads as TGTGCCAGCAGTTACTCGAGGACAGGAAGAAAACTGTTTTTT. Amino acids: CASSYSRTGRKLFF.

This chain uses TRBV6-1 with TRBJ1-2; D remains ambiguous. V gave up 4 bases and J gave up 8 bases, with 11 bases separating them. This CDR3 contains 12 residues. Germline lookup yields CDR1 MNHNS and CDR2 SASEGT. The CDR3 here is CASSARRYGYTF. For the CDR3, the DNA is TGTGCCAGCAGTGCAAGGCGGTACGGCTACACCTTC.

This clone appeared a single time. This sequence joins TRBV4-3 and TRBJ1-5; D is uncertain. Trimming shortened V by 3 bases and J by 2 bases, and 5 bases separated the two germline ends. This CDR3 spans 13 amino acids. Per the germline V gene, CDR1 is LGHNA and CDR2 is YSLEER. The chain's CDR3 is CASSQRGNQPQHF. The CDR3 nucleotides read TGCGCCAGCAGCCAGCGGGGCAATCAGCCCCAGCATTTT.

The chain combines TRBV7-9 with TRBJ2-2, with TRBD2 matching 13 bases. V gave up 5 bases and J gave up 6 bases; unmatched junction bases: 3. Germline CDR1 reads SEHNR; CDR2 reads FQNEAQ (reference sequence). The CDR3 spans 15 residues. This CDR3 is CASSPTSGGAGELFF. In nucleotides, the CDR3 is TGTGCCAGCAGCCCTACTAGCGGGGGGGCCGGGGAGCTGTTTTTT. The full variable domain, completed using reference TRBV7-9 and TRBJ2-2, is DTGVSQNPRHKITKRGQNVTFRCDPISEHNRLYWYRQTLGQGPEFLTYFQNEAQLEKSRLLSDRFSAERPKGSFSTLEIQRTEQGDSAMYLCASSPTSGGAGELFFGEGSRLTVL.

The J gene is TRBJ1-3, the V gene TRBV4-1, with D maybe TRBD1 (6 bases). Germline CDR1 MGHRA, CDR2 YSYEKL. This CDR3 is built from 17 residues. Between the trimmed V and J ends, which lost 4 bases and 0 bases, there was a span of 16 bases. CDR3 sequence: CASSLTGTSSSGNTIYF. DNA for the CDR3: TGCGCCAGCAGCCTGACCGGGACATCGAGCTCTGGAAACACCATATATTTT.

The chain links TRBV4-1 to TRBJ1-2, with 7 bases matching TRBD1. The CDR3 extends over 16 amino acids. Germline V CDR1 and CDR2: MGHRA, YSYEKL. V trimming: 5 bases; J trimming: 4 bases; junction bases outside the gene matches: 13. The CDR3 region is CASSLPSRQGSYGYTF. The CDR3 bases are TGCGCCAGCAGCTTACCCTCCCGACAGGGCTCCTATGGCTACACCTTC.

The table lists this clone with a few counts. The CDR3 sequence is CASSYSGLCNEKLFF. The DNA of the CDR3 is TGTGCCAGCAGTTACTCGGGACTGTGTAATGAAAAACTGTTTTTT. This sequence joins TRBV6-5 and TRBJ1-4; D possibly corresponds to TRBD1 (5 bases). The CDR3 has 15 residues. V was shortened by 0 bases and J by 4 bases, with 9 bases between the two germline ends. Per germline, CDR1 MNHEY and CDR2 SVGAGI.

CDR3 in DNA: TGTGCCAGCAGCGTAGTAGTGGAGGCCCAGTACTTC. Translation gives CASSVVVEAQYF. The V and J genes are TRBV9 and TRBJ2-5; tentative D call: TRBD2 (5 bases). The germline V and J ends were trimmed by 0 bases and 9 bases, with 9 bases remaining between them. Per germline, CDR1 SGDLS and CDR2 YYNGEE. The CDR3 sequence is 12 residues long.

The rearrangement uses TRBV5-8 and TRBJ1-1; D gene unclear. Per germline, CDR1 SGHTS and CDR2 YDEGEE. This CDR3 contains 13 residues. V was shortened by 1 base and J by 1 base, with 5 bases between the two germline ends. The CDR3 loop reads CASSLSRNTEAFF. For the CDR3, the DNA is TGTGCCAGCAGCTTGTCGAGGAACACTGAAGCTTTCTTT. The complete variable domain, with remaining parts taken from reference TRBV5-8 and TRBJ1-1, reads EAGVTQSPTHLIKTRGQQATLRCSPISGHTSVYWYQQALGLGLQFLLWYDEGEERNRGNFPPRFSGRQFPNYSSELNVNALELEDSALYLCASSLSRNTEAFFGQGTRLTVV.